The rows below give T cell receptor beta chains drawn from one sample of a study of T cells after yellow fever vaccination. TCRdb re-analysed the 5' RACE reads in MiXCR, keeping a single row per CDR3 protein. The sample lists 310,000 or so distinct CDR3 sequences, around 6.8% occurring once. Sequencing was performed on PBMCs, taken around 45 days after the first yellow fever vaccination. The receptors derive from a man younger than 35 who received the YFV17D yellow fever vaccine. The CDR3 runs from the conserved cysteine through the conserved F or W. The D gene is left open where the match is weak. Where a row states a size, it is once, few, many or the class of an expanded clone; other rows omit it.

V,size,D,J,DNA,CDR3
TRBV20-1,many,NA,TRBJ2-3,TGCAGTGCTAGAGATCCCAGGGCAGATACGCAGTATTTT,CSARDPRADTQYF
TRBV5-5,many,TRBD2,TRBJ2-2,TGTGCCAGCAGCTTGGGGGCGGGGGAGGACACCGGGGAGCTGTTTTTT,CASSLGAGEDTGELFF
TRBV7-2,NA,NA,TRBJ2-4,TGTGCCAGCAGCTACCCCCCGCTGGTACCTCAGTACTTC,CASSYPPLVPQYF
TRBV18,NA,TRBD1,TRBJ2-7,TGTGCCAGCTCATCCTCGGGACAGAGCTACGAGCAGTACTTC,CASSSSGQSYEQYF
TRBV29-1,NA,TRBD2,TRBJ2-1,TGCAGCGTCCTCCTAGCGGGGGGGCCCAATGAGCAGTTCTTC,CSVLLAGGPNEQFF
TRBV30,many,NA,TRBJ2-6,TGTGCCTGGGGGCTTACCGGGGGGGCCAACGTCCTGACTTTC,CAWGLTGGANVLTF
TRBV5-1,few,NA,TRBJ2-3,TGCGCCAGCAGCTTTACTAGCCCTACAGATACGCAGTATTTT,CASSFTSPTDTQYF
TRBV20-1,NA,TRBD1,TRBJ1-1,TGCAGTGCTAGAGATCCAGACAGGGGATTCACTGAAGCTTTCTTT,CSARDPDRGFTEAFF
TRBV15,NA,TRBD1,TRBJ1-4,TGTGCCACCAGCAGCCGGGACAGCGGACTAAAACTGTTTTTT,CATSSRDSGLKLFF
TRBV12-5,few,TRBD1,TRBJ1-1,TGTGCTAGTGGTCCAGGTCCCGGGACAGGGAACACTGAAGCTTTCTTT,CASGPGPGTGNTEAFF
TRBV20-1,NA,NA,TRBJ2-7,TGCAGTGCTAAATTCCGGGGACACTACGAGCAGTACTTC,CSAKFRGHYEQYF
TRBV5-1,many,TRBD2,TRBJ2-1,TGCGCCAGCAGCTCCAGGCCTGGACTAGCGGGGGGCTCTGGTGAGCAGTTCTTC,CASSSRPGLAGGSGEQFF
TRBV2,NA,NA,TRBJ2-1,TGTGCCAGCAGTGAAGGGTTCGGCAGGGACGCCTACAATGAGCAGTTCTTC,CASSEGFGRDAYNEQFF
TRBV9,many,NA,TRBJ2-2,TGTGCCAGCAGCCCGGCAGTGAACACCGGGGAGCTGTTTTTT,CASSPAVNTGELFF
TRBV7-2,NA,NA,TRBJ2-2,TGTGCCAGCAGCCCCCCCCACGGGGGGAACACCGGGGAGCTGTTTTTT,CASSPPHGGNTGELFF
TRBV5-1,many,TRBD2,TRBJ2-1,TGCGCCAGCAGCTTGGGGACTAGCGGGGGAGATGAGCAGTTCTTC,CASSLGTSGGDEQFF
TRBV5-1,NA,TRBD1,TRBJ1-1,TGCGCCAGCAGCTCCCAGGGACAGGGCCTCATGAACACTGAAGCTTTCTTT,CASSSQGQGLMNTEAFF
TRBV20-1,NA,TRBD1,TRBJ2-7,TGCAGTGCACCCGGACAGGGAAGTAATATATACGAGCAGTACTTC,CSAPGQGSNIYEQYF
TRBV18,NA,TRBD1,TRBJ2-5,TGTGCCAGCTCACCGGGACAGGAACAAGAGACCCAGTACTTC,CASSPGQEQETQYF
TRBV18,few,NA,TRBJ2-1,TGTGCCAGCTCACCACCAGCCCAAGGGGGTGAGCAGTTCTTC,CASSPPAQGGEQFF
TRBV27,NA,TRBD1,TRBJ1-1,TGTGCCAGCAGACTCCGACAGGGGACGGACACTGAAGCTTTCTTT,CASRLRQGTDTEAFF
TRBV5-1,NA,TRBD1,TRBJ1-5,TGCGCCAGCAGCCCCCTCGGGACAGGGGATCAGCCCCAGCATTTT,CASSPLGTGDQPQHF
TRBV5-4,few,NA,TRBJ2-7,TGTGCCAGCAGCTTCTTCGATACTCGGGAGCAGTACTTC,CASSFFDTREQYF
TRBV28,NA,TRBD2,TRBJ2-4,TGTGCCACCCAGGGACTAGCGAGGATCCAGTACTTC,CATQGLARIQYF
TRBV2,many,NA,TRBJ2-7,TGTGCCAGCGTAAGGAGTTACGAGCAGTACTTC,CASVRSYEQYF
TRBV12-3/TRBV12-4,few,NA,TRBJ2-7,TGTGCCAGCATGGCGGCGCCCTACGAGCAGTACTTC,CASMAAPYEQYF
TRBV6-1,NA,NA,TRBJ2-3,TGTGCCAGCAGTGCCTGGCAGGGCCCAGATACGCAGTATTTT,CASSAWQGPDTQYF
TRBV20-1,few,NA,TRBJ1-5,TGCAGTGCTCGCCGGGGGGGCGATCAGCCCCAGCATTTT,CSARRGGDQPQHF